This paragraph covers one TCR beta chain sequence. Its antigen is not identified. This entry comes from a study of cytomegalovirus exposure and HLA in healthy donors. Regarding the study as a whole: HLA allele associations emerged for about 16,000 TCR beta sequences in a later analysis, at 0.05 false discovery rate. The later analysis indicated that the majority of CMV-associated TCR beta chains appeared HLA-restricted. The study put 150 or so TCR beta chains on its list as cytomegalovirus-associated.

The study ran its PCR with 60 Vbeta and 13 Jbeta primers. Repertoires were generated with immunoSEQ multiplex PCR, while TCRdb's copy carries only in-frame clones and drops some. The table lists approximately 120,000 clones. CDR1 is KGHSH and CDR2 is LQKENI in the germline V gene. This CDR3 spans 15 amino acids. V gave up 4 bases and J gave up 4 bases, with 14 bases separating them. The source of this sequence is a man between 18 and 35 years old in good health and CMV-seronegative. The chain carries TRBV18 and TRBJ1-3; weak D call: TRBD1 (6 bases). Sequencing was carried out using PBMCs. Written as DNA, the CDR3 is TGTGCCAGCTCACGGGCCCCGGGACAAGGAAACACCATATATTTT. It encodes CASSRAPGQGNTIYF.